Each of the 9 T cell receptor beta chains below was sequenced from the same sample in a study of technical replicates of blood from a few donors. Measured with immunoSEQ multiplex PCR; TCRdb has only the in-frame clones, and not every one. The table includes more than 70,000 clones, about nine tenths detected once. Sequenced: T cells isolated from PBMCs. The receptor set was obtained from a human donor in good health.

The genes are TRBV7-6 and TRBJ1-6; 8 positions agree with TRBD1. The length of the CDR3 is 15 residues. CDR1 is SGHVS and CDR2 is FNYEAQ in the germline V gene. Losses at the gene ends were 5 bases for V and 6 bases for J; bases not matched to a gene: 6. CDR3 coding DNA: TGTGCCAGCAGCACAGGACAGGGAATTAATTCACCCCTCCACTTT. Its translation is CASSTGQGINSPLHF.

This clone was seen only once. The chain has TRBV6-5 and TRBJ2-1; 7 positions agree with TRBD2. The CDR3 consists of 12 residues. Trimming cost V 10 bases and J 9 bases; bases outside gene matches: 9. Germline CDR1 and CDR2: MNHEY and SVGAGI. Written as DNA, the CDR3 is TGTGCCACCGGGGCGGGAGTGGTTGAGCAGTTCTTC. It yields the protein CATGAGVVEQFF.

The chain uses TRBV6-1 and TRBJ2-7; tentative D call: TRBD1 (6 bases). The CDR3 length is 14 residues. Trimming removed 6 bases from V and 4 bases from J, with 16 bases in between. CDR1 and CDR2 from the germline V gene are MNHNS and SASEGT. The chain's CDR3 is CASRQGLAGYEQYF. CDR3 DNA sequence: TGTGCCAGCAGACAGGGTTTAGCCGGGTACGAGCAGTACTTC.

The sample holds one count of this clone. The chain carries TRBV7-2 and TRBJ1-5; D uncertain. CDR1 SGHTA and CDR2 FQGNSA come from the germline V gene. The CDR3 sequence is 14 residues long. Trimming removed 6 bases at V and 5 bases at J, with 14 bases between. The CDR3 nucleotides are TGTGCCAGCAGTCCAGCGGGCCATCATCAGCCCCAGCATTTT. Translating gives CASSPAGHHQPQHF.

The CDR3 region is CASTQEWAFEAFF. DNA of the CDR3: TGTGCCAGTACCCAAGAGTGGGCTTTTGAAGCTTTCTTT. The V gene is TRBV19, the J gene TRBJ1-1; D gene unclear. CDR1 is LNHDA, CDR2 SQIVND, per germline (reference sequence). The CDR3 extends over 13 amino acids. V was clipped by 7 bases and J by 7 bases, with 16 bases between them.

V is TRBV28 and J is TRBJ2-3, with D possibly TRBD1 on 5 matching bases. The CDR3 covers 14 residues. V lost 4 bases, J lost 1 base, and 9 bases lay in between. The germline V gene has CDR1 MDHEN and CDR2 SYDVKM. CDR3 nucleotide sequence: TGTGCCAGCAGTTACCCACAGGGCACAGATACGCAGTATTTT. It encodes CASSYPQGTDTQYF.

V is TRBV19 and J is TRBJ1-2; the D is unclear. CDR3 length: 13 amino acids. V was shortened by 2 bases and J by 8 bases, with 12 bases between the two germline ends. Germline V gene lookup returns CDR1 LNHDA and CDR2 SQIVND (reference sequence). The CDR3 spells CASSIWGVGGYTF. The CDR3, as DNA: TGTGCCAGTAGTATATGGGGAGTTGGAGGCTACACCTTC.

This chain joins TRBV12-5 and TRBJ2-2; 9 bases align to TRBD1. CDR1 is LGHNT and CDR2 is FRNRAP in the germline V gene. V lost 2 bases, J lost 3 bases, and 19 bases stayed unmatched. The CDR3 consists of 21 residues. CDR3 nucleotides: TGTGCTAGTGGTTTGTTGAATAAGGGACAGGGAGATCGTATGGACACCGGGGAGCTGTTTTTT. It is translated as CASGLLNKGQGDRMDTGELFF.

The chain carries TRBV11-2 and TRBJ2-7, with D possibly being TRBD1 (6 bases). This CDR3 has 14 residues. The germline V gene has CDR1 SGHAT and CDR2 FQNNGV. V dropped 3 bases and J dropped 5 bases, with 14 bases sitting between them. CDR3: CASSFMDSADEQYF. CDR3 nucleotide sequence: TGTGCCAGCAGCTTCATGGACAGCGCGGACGAGCAGTACTTC.